Below, 15 T cell receptor beta chains from the same sample are listed, as sequenced in a study of blood T cell repertoires in COVID-19. Libraries were prepared by immunoSEQ multiplex PCR; TCRdb keeps only in-frame clonotypes and omits some of them. The sample lists 250,000 to 350,000 clones; roughly nine tenths were seen once. Sequenced input: peripheral blood. Receptor source: a man aged 18 to 30 who had recovered from COVID-19.

The chain has TRBV4-1 and TRBJ1-2; 11 positions match TRBD1. Germline values: CDR1 MGHRA, CDR2 YSYEKL. CDR3 length: 14 residues. V lost 4 bases and J lost 7; bases outside the gene matches: 5. The CDR3 loop is CASSPDRGQVGYTF. The CDR3 DNA reads TGCGCCAGCAGCCCGGACAGGGGGCAGGTTGGCTACACCTTC.

The chain employs TRBV11-2 and TRBJ1-6; possibly TRBD1 for D (6 bases). This CDR3 has 16 amino acids. V gave up 4 bases and J gave up 8 bases, with 18 bases separating them. Germline-derived CDR1 and CDR2 are SGHAT and FQNNGV. CDR3 DNA sequence: TGTGCCAGCAGCTCGCGTAAGATGGGGGCGGATTCACCCCTCCACTTT. Its protein product is CASSSRKMGADSPLHF.

The chain links TRBV19 to TRBJ2-7; 10 bases match TRBD1. Germline CDR1 LNHDA, CDR2 SQIVND (reference sequence). V lost 1 base to trimming and J lost 7 bases; unmatched junction nucleotides: 16. CDR3 size: 18 residues. As DNA, the CDR3 is TGTGCCAGTAGTATAGGGTGGCGGGGGGACAGGGGTACGGGAGAGCAGTACTTC. Its protein product is CASSIGWRGDRGTGEQYF.

The V gene is TRBV3-1 (or the pseudogene TRBV3-2), the J gene TRBJ2-3; no clear D gene. The CDR3 length is 15 residues. CDR1 LGHDT and CDR2 YNNKEL come from the germline V gene (reference sequence). V lost 0 bases and J 2 bases, leaving 9 bases between the germline ends. CDR3 nucleotides: TGTGCCAGCAGCCAAGAGTTCGGTTCCACAGATACGCAGTATTTT. The encoded protein is CASSQEFGSTDTQYF.

The rearrangement uses TRBV5-4 and TRBJ1-2, with D unresolved. Germline assignment: CDR1 SGHNT and CDR2 YYREEE (reference sequence). V lost 4 bases, J lost 6 bases, and 10 bases lay in between. The CDR3 runs 12 residues. CDR3 loop: CASSALRDGYTF. The DNA for the CDR3 is TGTGCCAGCAGCGCGCTGCGGGATGGCTACACCTTC. The variable domain in full, with the rest retrieved from reference TRBV5-4 and TRBJ1-2, is ETGVTQSPTHLIKTRGQQVTLRCSSQSGHNTVSWYQQALGQGPQFIFQYYREEENGRGNFPPRFSGLQFPNYSSELNVNALELDDSALYLCASSALRDGYTFGSGTRLTVV.

V gene TRBV7-2 combines with J gene TRBJ2-7; D is perhaps TRBD1 (5 bases). The CDR3 sequence is 14 residues long. V lost 2 bases and J lost 1, with 9 bases in between. Germline V gene data show CDR1 as SGHTA and CDR2 as FQGNSA. The CDR3 coding sequence is TGTGCCAGCAGCTTATATCAGGGTTCCTACGAGCAGTACTTC. Translation: CASSLYQGSYEQYF.

The chain joins TRBV29-1 to TRBJ1-1, with D perhaps TRBD1 (6 bases). The V end lost 7 bases, the J end lost 0 bases, and 15 bases lay between the germline ends. There are 14 residues in the CDR3. Germline V lookup: CDR1 SQVTM, CDR2 ANQGSEA. CDR3 loop: CSAVPGVLNTEAFF. The CDR3 DNA follows: TGCAGCGCTGTTCCAGGGGTCCTGAACACTGAAGCTTTCTTT. The variable domain in full, with the rest retrieved from reference TRBV29-1 and TRBJ1-1, is SAVISQKPSRDICQRGTSLTIQCQVDSQVTMMFWYRQQPGQSLTLIATANQGSEATYESGFVIDKFPISRPNLTFSTLTVSNMSPEDSSIYLCSAVPGVLNTEAFFGQGTRLTVV.

The gene calls are TRBV6-5 and TRBJ2-3; D is possibly TRBD2 (6 bases). The V gene lost 5 bases and the J gene lost 2 bases, with 11 bases spanning the gap. Germline CDR1 reads MNHEY; CDR2 reads SVGAGI. The CDR3 loop spans 14 amino acids. The chain's CDR3 is CASSRAGTTDTQYF. CDR3 DNA sequence: TGTGCCAGCAGTCGGGCGGGAACCACAGATACGCAGTATTTT.

V gene TRBV9 combines with J gene TRBJ1-4; maybe TRBD1 (6 bases). Deletions cut 0 bases from V and 3 bases from J, with 6 bases between. Germline CDR1 reads SGDLS; CDR2 reads YYNGEE. The CDR3 is made up of 14 amino acids. The CDR3 sequence is CASSVGQANEKLFF. CDR3 bases: TGTGCCAGCAGCGTAGGACAGGCTAATGAAAAACTGTTTTTT.

V gene TRBV6-2 or TRBV6-3 combines with J gene TRBJ2-5, with 9 bases matching TRBD1. With 2 bases clipped from V and 3 bases from J, the junction kept 4 bases outside the gene matches. The CDR3 sequence is 15 residues long. Looked up from germline, CDR1 is MNHEY and CDR2 is SVGEGT. Here the CDR3 reads CASSYPGQGEETQYF. The CDR3 region has the DNA TGTGCCAGCAGTTACCCGGGACAGGGCGAAGAGACCCAGTACTTC.

This clone has just one count. The chain employs TRBV7-2 and TRBJ1-1; 11 nucleotides align to TRBD1. This CDR3 is 14 amino acids long. CDR1 SGHTA and CDR2 FQGNSA come from the germline V gene. The V gene end was trimmed by 5 bases and the J gene end by 5 bases; junction bases not matched to a gene: 4. For the CDR3, the DNA is TGTGCCAGCAGCCGGGGACAGGGGGATACTGAAGCTTTCTTT. Translated: CASSRGQGDTEAFF. The full variable domain, completed using reference TRBV7-2 and TRBJ1-1, is GAGVSQSPSNKVTEKGKDVELRCDPISGHTALYWYRQSLGQGLEFLIYFQGNSAPDKSGLPSDRFSAERTGGSVSTLTIQRTQQEDSAVYLCASSRGQGDTEAFFGQGTRLTVV.

The rearrangement joins TRBV7-8 to TRBJ2-7, with unresolved D. CDR1 is SGHVS, CDR2 FQNEAQ, per germline. Trimming left V 5 bases short and J 6 bases short, with 14 bases between. The CDR3 has 13 amino acids. The CDR3 spells CASSPGLGREQYF. As DNA, the CDR3 is TGTGCCAGCAGCCCCGGTTTGGGCCGCGAGCAGTACTTC.

CDR3 in DNA: TGTGCCAGCAGTGAGCAGGATTGGTACCAAGAGACCCAGTACTTC. Its translation is CASSEQDWYQETQYF. The chain combines TRBV25-1 with TRBJ2-5; D gene ambiguous. The CDR3 spans 15 residues. V lost 3 bases to trimming and J lost 0 bases, with 11 bases between them. Germline V gives CDR1 MGHDK, CDR2 SYGVNS.

J is TRBJ2-7 and V is TRBV3-1 (or the pseudogene TRBV3-2), with TRBD1 as a possible D gene (6 bases). The V end was cut by 5 bases, the J end by 4 bases, with 15 bases between. The CDR3 is 14 residues long. Per the germline V gene, CDR1 is LGHDT and CDR2 is YNNKEL (reference sequence). The CDR3 DNA reads as TGTGCCAGCAGCGAACCGGGACACACATACGAGCAGTACTTC. This translates into CASSEPGHTYEQYF.

J is TRBJ2-1 and V is TRBV7-2; 10 positions agree with TRBD1. CDR3 size: 15 residues. The germline CDR1 and CDR2 sequences are SGHTA and FQGNSA. Trimming at V came to 5 bases and at J to 6 bases, leaving 7 bases not matched to a gene. CDR3 bases: TGTGCCAGCAGCATACGACAGGGGGCCTTCAATGAGCAGTTCTTC. This sequence encodes CASSIRQGAFNEQFF.